Listed below are T cell receptor beta chains from one sample, sequenced in a study of T cells in localized non-small cell lung cancer. Profiling relied on immunoSEQ multiplex PCR, and the TCRdb table lists in-frame clones only, not all of them. Of nearly 35,000 clones in the sample, 85% to 95% were seen once. The sequencing here drew on peripheral blood mononuclear cells, taken before any cancer treatment. These receptor sequences come from a female donor over 55 with stage II lung adenocarcinoma. CDR3s include the opening cysteine and the closing phenylalanine or tryptophan. Each record gives: V gene, CDR3 protein.

V gene: TRBV11-1
CDR3 protein: CASSLRRREGAFF

V gene: TRBV6-5
CDR3 protein: CASTLGGGTGELFF

V gene: TRBV28
CDR3 protein: CASSPGGGNQPQHF

V gene: TRBV9
CDR3 protein: CASSPKGSYEQYF

V gene: TRBV6-1
CDR3 protein: CASSESRGGEKLFF

V gene: TRBV4-1
CDR3 protein: CASSQLAVSSYEQYF

V gene: TRBV7-2
CDR3 protein: CASSLVEKGTGELFF

V gene: TRBV28
CDR3 protein: CASSSAGRNSYNEQFF

V gene: TRBV19
CDR3 protein: CASSLHRENQPQHF

V gene: TRBV28
CDR3 protein: CASSPPGPEAFF